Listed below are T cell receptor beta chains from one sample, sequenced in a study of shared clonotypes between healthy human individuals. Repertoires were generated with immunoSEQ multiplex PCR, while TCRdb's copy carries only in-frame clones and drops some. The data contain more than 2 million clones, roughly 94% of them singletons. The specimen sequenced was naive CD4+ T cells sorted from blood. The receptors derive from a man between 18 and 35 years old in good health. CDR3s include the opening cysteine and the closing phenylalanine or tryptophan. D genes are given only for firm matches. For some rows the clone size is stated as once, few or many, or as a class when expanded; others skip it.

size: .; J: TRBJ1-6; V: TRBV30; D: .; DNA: TGTGCCTGGAGTGTACGTGGCTCCGCGAATTCACCCCTCCACTTT; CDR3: CAWSVRGSANSPLHF
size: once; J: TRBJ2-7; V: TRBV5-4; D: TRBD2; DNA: TGTGCCAGCAGCAAGAATCCGGGACTAGGGTCCTACGAGCAGTACTTC; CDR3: CASSKNPGLGSYEQYF
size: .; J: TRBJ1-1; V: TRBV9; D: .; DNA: TGTGCCAGCAGCGGACGGGTGAACACTGAAGCTTTCTTT; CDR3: CASSGRVNTEAFF
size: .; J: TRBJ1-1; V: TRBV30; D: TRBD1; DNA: TGTGCCTGGGACAGGGATCAATCTGAAGCTTTCTTT; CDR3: CAWDRDQSEAFF
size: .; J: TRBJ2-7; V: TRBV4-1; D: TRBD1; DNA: TGCGCCAGCAGCCGCACCGGGACAGGGGGCTCAACCTACGAGCAGTACTTC; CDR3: CASSRTGTGGSTYEQYF
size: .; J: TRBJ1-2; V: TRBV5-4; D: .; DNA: TGTGCCAGCAGAGGAGGCACTAACTATGGCTACACCTTC; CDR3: CASRGGTNYGYTF
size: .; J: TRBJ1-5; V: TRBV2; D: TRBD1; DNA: TGTGCCAGCAGTGAAACAGGGGGAATTCAGCCCCAGCATTTT; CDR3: CASSETGGIQPQHF
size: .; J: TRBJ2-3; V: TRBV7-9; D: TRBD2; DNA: TGTGCCAGCAGCTTGAGCGGGGGCTCAGATACGCAGTATTTT; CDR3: CASSLSGGSDTQYF
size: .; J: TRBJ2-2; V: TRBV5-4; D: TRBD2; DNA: TGTGCCAGCAACAAGGGACTAGCGGGGAGGTACACCGGGGAGCTGTTTTTT; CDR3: CASNKGLAGRYTGELFF
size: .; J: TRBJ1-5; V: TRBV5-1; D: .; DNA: TGCGCCAGCAGCCCCCAGGGCAGGGATCAGCCCCAGCATTTT; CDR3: CASSPQGRDQPQHF
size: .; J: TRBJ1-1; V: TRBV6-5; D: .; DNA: TGTGCCAGCAGTTACTCTCCGGGAAACACTGAAGCTTTCTTT; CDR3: CASSYSPGNTEAFF
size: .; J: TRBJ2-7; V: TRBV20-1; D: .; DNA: TGCAGTGCCCGCGGACCTTACGAGCAGTACTTC; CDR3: CSARGPYEQYF
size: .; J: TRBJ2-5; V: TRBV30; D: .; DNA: TGTGCCCTCTCGTTCGGGAAGGGTCTGCAAGAGACCCAGTACTTC; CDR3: CALSFGKGLQETQYF
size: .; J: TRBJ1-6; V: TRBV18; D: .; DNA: TGTGCCAGCTCACCGGGGCAGGGCAATTCACCCCTCCACTTT; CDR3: CASSPGQGNSPLHF
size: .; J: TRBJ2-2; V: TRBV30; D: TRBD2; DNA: TGTGCCTGGAACCGCGGGAGATTCACCGGGGAGCTGTTTTTT; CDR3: CAWNRGRFTGELFF
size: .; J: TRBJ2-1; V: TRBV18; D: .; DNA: TGTGCCAGCTCACCTAAACCGCGGACCTTCAATGAGCAGTTCTTC; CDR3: CASSPKPRTFNEQFF
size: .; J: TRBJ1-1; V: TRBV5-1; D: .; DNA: TGCGCCAGCAGCCCTGACAGTGTTCTGAACACTGAAGCTTTCTTT; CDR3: CASSPDSVLNTEAFF
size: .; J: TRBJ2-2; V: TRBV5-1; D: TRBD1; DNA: TGCGCCAGCAGCGAAGGACAGGGGCAGGGAACCGGGGAGCTGTTTTTT; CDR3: CASSEGQGQGTGELFF
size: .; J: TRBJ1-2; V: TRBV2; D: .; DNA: TGTGCCAGCAGGTCGGTGAGGGACTTGTTCCAAAACTATGGCTACACCTTC; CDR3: CASRSVRDLFQNYGYTF
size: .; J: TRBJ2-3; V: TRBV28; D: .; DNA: TGTGCCAGCAGCTACACATCCCACGGTACAGATACGCAGTATTTT; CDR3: CASSYTSHGTDTQYF
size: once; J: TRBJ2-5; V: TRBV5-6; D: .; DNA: TGTGCCAGCAGCTTAGGACAGCTACAAGAGACCCAGTACTTC; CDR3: CASSLGQLQETQYF
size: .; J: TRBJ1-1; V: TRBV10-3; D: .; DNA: TGTGCCATCAGTCCCGACAAGTTGAACACTGAAGCTTTCTTT; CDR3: CAISPDKLNTEAFF
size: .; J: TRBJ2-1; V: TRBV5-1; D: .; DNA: TGCGCCAGCAAGCCGGGAAGTACCTACAATGAGCAGTTCTTC; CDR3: CASKPGSTYNEQFF
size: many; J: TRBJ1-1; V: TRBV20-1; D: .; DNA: TGCAGTGTTTGGGGCGACACTGAAGCTTTCTTT; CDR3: CSVWGDTEAFF
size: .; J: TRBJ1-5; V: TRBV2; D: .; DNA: TGTGCCAGCAGGGGCGGGAGCCCCAATCAGCCCCAGCATTTT; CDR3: CASRGGSPNQPQHF
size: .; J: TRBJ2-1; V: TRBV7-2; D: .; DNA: TGTGCCAGCAGCTTAGCCTCTGTCCCTCTCAACAATGAGCAGTTCTTC; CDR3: CASSLASVPLNNEQFF
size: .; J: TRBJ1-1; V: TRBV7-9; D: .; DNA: TGTGCCAGCAGCACTCAGGGAGACACTGAAGCTTTCTTT; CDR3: CASSTQGDTEAFF
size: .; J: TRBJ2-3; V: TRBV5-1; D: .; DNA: TGCGCCAGCAGCGCATGGGGCAGGGACACAGATACGCAGTATTTT; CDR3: CASSAWGRDTDTQYF
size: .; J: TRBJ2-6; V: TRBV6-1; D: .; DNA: TGTGCCAGCAGTGAAGTCCCGGGCGGCGTCCTGACTTTC; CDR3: CASSEVPGGVLTF
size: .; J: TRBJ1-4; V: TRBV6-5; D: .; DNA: TGTGCCAGCAGCCCCCAGGGGAGAAGCGGCGAAAAACTGTTTTTT; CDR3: CASSPQGRSGEKLFF
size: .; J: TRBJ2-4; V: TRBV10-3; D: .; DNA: TGTGCCATCAGTGAGGCTAGTAGGGGCATTCAGTACTTC; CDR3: CAISEASRGIQYF
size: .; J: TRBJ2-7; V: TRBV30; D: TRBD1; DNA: TGTGCCTGGAGTAGGGGGCGAGGACACCACTACGAGCAGTACTTC; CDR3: CAWSRGRGHHYEQYF
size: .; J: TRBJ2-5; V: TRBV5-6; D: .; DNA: TGTGCCAGCAGCTCCAGGGGGGGTCCAGAGACCCAGTACTTC; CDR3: CASSSRGGPETQYF
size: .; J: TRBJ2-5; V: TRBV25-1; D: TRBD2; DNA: TGTGCCAGCAGTGAGTTGTCTAGCGGAATCCAAGAGACCCAGTACTTC; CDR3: CASSELSSGIQETQYF
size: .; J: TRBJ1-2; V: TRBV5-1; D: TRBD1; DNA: TGCGCCAGCAGCTTGGACGGTCCAGGGGGAGACTATGGCTACACCTTC; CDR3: CASSLDGPGGDYGYTF
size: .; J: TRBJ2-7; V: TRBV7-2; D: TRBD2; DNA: TGTGCCAGCAGCCCCCGGACTAGCGGGCCATACGAGCAGTACTTC; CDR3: CASSPRTSGPYEQYF
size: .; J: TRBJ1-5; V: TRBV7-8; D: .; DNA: TGTGCCAGCAGCTCCCGGGACGGACTCAATCAGCCCCAGCATTTT; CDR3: CASSSRDGLNQPQHF
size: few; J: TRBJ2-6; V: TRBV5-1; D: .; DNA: TGCGCCAGCAGCTTGGGTGGGGCTGGGGCCAACGTCCTGACTTTC; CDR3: CASSLGGAGANVLTF
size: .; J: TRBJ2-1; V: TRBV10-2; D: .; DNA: TGCGCCAGCAGCACGACAGAGCGGGATGAGCAGTTCTTC; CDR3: CASSTTERDEQFF
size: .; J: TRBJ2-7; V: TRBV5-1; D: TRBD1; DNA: TGCGCCAGCAGCTTGGATCCGGGACAGGTGACCTACGAGCAGTACTTC; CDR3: CASSLDPGQVTYEQYF
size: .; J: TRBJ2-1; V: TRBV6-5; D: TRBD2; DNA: TGTGCCAGCAAGATCACTAGCGGTTCCTACAATGAGCAGTTCTTC; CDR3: CASKITSGSYNEQFF
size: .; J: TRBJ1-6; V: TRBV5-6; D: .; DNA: TGTGCCAGCAGGGTGTCTAATTCACCCCTCCACTTT; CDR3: CASRVSNSPLHF
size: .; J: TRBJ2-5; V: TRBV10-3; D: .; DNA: TGTGCCATCAGTGAGGTCAGCCAAGAGACCCAGTACTTC; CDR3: CAISEVSQETQYF
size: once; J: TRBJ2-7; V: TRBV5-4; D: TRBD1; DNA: TGTGCCAGCAGCCCGACCGGGACAGGCTCCTACGAGCAGTACTTC; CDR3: CASSPTGTGSYEQYF
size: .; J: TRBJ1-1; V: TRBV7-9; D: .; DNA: TGTGCCAGCAGCTCCTTTGCCGGAGGCACTGAAGCTTTCTTT; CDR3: CASSSFAGGTEAFF
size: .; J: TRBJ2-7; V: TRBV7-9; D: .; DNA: TGTGCCAGCAGCTTAATGTCGGTCTACGAGCAGTACTTC; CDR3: CASSLMSVYEQYF
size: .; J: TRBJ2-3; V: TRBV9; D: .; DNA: TGTGCCAGCAGCGTAGACTGGGGATCGGATACGCAGTATTTT; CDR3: CASSVDWGSDTQYF
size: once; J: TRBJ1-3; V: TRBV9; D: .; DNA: TGTGCCAGCAGCGTAGCCGGCAGTTACTCTGGAAACACCATATATTTT; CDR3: CASSVAGSYSGNTIYF
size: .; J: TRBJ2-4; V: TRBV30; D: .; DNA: TGTGCCCTAGCGCTCTTAAACATTCAGTACTTC; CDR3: CALALLNIQYF
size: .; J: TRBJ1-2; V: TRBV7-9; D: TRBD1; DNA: TGTGCCAGCAGCTTGGCCGGACAGGGGGATGGCTACACCTTC; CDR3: CASSLAGQGDGYTF
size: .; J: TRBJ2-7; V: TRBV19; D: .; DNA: TGTGCCAGTAGTATGGTCAGGGGCGGCGAGCAGTACTTC; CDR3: CASSMVRGGEQYF
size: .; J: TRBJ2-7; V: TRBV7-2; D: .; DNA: TGTGCCAGCAGCTTACCTAACAGGGCGGGATACGAGCAGTACTTC; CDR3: CASSLPNRAGYEQYF
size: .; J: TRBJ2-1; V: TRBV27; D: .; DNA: TGTGCCAGCTCGCTCCTAAATGAGCAGTTCTTC; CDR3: CASSLLNEQFF
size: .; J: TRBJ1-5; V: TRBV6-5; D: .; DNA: TGTGCCAGCAGTCCCGATCAGGGACCCAATCAGCCCCAGCATTTT; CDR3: CASSPDQGPNQPQHF